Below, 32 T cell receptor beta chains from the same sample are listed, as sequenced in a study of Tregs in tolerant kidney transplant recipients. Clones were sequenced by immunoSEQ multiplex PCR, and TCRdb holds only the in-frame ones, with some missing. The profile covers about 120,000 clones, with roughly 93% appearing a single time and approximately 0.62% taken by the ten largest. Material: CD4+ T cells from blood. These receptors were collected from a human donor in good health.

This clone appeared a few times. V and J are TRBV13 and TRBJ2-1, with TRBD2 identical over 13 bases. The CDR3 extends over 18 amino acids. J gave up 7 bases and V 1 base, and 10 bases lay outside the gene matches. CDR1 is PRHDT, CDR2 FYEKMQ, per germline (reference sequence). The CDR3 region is CASSLEARLAGGGNEQFF. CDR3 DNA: TGTGCCAGCAGCTTAGAGGCCCGACTAGCGGGAGGCGGTAATGAGCAGTTCTTC. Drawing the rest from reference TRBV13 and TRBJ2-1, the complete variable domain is AAGVIQSPRHLIKEKRETATLKCYPIPRHDTVYWYQQGPGQDPQFLISFYEKMQSDKGSIPDRFSAQQFSDYHSELNMSSLELGDSALYFCASSLEARLAGGGNEQFFGPGTRLTVL.

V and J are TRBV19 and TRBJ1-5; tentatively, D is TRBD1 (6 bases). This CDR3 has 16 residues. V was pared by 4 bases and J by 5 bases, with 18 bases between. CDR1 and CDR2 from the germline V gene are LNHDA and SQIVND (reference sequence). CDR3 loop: CASSKRDTRKDQPQHF. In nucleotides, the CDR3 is TGTGCCAGTAGTAAAAGGGACACTAGAAAGGATCAGCCCCAGCATTTT.

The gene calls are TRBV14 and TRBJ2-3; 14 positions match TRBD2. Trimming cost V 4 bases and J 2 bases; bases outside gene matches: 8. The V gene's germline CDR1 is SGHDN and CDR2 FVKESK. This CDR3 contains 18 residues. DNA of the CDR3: TGTGCCAGCAGCCCGCGTGGGACTAGCGGGGGTTCCACAGATACGCAGTATTTT. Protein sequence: CASSPRGTSGGSTDTQYF. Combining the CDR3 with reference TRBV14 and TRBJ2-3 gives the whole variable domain EAGVTQFPSHSVIEKGQTVTLRCDPISGHDNLYWYRRVMGKEIKFLLHFVKESKQDESGMPNNRFLAERTGGTYSTLKVQPAELEDSGVYFCASSPRGTSGGSTDTQYFGPGTRLTVL.

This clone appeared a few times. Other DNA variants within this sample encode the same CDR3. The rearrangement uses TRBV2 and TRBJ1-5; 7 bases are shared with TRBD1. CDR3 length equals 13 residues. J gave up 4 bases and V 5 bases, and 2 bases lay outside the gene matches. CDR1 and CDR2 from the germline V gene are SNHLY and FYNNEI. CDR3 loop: CASSLQGNQPQHF. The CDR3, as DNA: TGTGCCAGCAGTTTACAGGGGAATCAGCCCCAGCATTTT.

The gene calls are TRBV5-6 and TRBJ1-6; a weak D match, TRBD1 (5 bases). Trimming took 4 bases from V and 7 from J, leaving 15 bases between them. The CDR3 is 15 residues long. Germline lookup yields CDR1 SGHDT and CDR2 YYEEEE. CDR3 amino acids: CASSDLDILNSPLHF. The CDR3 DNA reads TGTGCCAGCAGCGATTTGGACATACTAAATTCACCCCTCCACTTT.

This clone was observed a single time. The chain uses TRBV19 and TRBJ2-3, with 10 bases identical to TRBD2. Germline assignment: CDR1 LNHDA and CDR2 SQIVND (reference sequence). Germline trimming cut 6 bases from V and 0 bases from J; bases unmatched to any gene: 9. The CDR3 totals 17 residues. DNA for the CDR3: TGTGCCAGTAGCACACTAGCGGGAATTGCTAGCACAGATACGCAGTATTTT. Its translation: CASSTLAGIASTDTQYF.

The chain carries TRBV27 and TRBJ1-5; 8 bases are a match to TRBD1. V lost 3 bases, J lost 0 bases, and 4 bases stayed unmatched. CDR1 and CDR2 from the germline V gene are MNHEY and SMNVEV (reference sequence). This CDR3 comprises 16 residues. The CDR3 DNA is TGTGCCAGCAGTTTCCAGGGGGCCCATAGCAATCAGCCCCAGCATTTT. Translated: CASSFQGAHSNQPQHF.

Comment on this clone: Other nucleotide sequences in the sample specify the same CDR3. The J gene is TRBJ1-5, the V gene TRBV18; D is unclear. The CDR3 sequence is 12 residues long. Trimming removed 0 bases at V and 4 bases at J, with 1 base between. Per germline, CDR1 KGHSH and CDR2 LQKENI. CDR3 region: CASSPPNQPQHF. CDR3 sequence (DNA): TGTGCCAGCTCACCACCGAATCAGCCCCAGCATTTT.

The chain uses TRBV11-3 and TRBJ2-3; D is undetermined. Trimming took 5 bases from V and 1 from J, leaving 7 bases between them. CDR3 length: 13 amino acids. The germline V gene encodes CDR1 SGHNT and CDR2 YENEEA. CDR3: CASSLSGTDTQYF. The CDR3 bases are TGTGCCAGCAGCCTCAGTGGCACAGATACGCAGTATTTT.

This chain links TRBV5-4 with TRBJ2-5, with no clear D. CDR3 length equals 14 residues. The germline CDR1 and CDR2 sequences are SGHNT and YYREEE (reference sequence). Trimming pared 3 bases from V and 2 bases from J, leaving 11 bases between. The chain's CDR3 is CASSWATNQETQYF. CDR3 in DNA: TGTGCCAGCAGCTGGGCCACCAATCAAGAGACCCAGTACTTC.

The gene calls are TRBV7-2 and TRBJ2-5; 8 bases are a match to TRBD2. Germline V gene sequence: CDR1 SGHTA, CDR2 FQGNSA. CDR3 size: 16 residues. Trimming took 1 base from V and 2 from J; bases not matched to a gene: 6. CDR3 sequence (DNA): TGTGCCAGCAGCTTAGGGGGACTAGTTTGGCAAGAGACCCAGTACTTC. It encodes CASSLGGLVWQETQYF.

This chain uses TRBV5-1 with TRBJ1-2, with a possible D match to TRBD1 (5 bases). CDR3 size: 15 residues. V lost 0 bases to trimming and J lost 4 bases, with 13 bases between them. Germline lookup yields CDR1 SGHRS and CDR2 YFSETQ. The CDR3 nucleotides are TGCGCCAGCAGCTTGGCGGGGGTTTTCTCCTATGGCTACACCTTC. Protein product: CASSLAGVFSYGYTF.

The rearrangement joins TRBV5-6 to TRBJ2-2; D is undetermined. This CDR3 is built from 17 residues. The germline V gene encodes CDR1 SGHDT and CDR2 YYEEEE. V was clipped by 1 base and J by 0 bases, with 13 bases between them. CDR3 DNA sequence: TGTGCCAGCAGCTTGTTTGGGCAGGCCGCGAACACCGGGGAGCTGTTTTTT. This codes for CASSLFGQAANTGELFF. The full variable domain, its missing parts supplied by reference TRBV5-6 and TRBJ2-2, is DAGVTQSPTHLIKTRGQQVTLRCSPKSGHDTVSWYQQALGQGPQFIFQYYEEEERQRGNFPDRFSGHQFPNYSSELNVNALLLGDSALYLCASSLFGQAANTGELFFGEGSRLTVL.

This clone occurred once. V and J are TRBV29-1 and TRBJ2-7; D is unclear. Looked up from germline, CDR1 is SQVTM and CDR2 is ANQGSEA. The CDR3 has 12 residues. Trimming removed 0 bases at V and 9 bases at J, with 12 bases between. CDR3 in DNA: TGCAGCGTTGAAGATGGATTCCCTAGGCAGTACTTC. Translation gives CSVEDGFPRQYF.

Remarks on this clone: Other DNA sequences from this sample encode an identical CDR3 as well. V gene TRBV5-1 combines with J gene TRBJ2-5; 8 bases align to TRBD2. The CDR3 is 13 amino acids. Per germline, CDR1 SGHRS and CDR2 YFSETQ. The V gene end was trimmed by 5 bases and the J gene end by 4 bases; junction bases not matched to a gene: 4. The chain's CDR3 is CASSPGGAETQYF. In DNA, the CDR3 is TGCGCCAGCAGTCCCGGGGGGGCAGAGACCCAGTACTTC.

The CDR3 DNA reads TGCGCCAGCAGCTTGGAGGTTTCCCCGGGACAGGTACTCTATGGCTACACCTTC. As protein: CASSLEVSPGQVLYGYTF. V is TRBV5-1 and J is TRBJ1-2, with 8 bases lining up with TRBD1. After removal of 0 bases from V and 4 bases from J, the junction contained 14 bases not matched to a gene. The CDR3 runs 18 residues. Germline loops: CDR1 SGHRS, CDR2 YFSETQ.

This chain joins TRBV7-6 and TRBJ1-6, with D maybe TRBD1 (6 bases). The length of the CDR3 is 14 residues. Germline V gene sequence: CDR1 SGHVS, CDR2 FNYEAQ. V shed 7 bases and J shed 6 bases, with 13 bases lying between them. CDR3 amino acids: CASTRDNLNSPLHF. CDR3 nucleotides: TGTGCCAGCACCAGGGACAACCTTAATTCACCCCTCCACTTT.

CDR3 nucleotide sequence: TGTGCCAGCAGTATGCCCGGACAGTCGTCCTACGAGCAGTACTTC. It translates to CASSMPGQSSYEQYF. The chain joins TRBV5-4 to TRBJ2-7, with a weak D call TRBD1 (6 bases). CDR1 SGHNT and CDR2 YYREEE come from the germline V gene (reference sequence). Trimming shortened V by 5 bases and J by 1 base, and 16 bases separated the two germline ends. This CDR3 has 15 amino acids.

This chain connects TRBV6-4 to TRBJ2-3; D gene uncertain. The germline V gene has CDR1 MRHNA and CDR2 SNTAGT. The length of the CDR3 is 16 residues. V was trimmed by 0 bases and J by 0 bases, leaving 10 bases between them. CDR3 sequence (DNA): TGTGCCAGCAGTGACTCGGTTCGGTCTAGCACAGATACGCAGTATTTT. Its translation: CASSDSVRSSTDTQYF.

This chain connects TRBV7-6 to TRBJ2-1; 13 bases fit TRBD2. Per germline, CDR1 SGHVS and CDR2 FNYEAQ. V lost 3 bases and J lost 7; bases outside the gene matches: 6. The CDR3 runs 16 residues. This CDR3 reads CASSFKVTSGGNEQFF. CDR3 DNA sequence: TGTGCCAGCAGCTTCAAAGTGACTAGCGGGGGGAATGAGCAGTTCTTC. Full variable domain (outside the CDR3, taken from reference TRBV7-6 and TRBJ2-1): GAGVSQSPRYKVTKRGQDVALRCDPISGHVSLYWYRQALGQGPEFLTYFNYEAQQDKSGLPNDRFSAERPEGSISTLTIQRTEQRDSAMYRCASSFKVTSGGNEQFFGPGTRLTVL.

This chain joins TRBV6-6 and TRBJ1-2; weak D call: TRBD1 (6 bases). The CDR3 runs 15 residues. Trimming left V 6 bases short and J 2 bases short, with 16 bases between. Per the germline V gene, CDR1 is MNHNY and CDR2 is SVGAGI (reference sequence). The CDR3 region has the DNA TGTGCCAGCAGCCGAACAGGGACTTTCAACTATGGCTACACCTTC. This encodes CASSRTGTFNYGYTF.

The CDR3 sequence: CASRTGNYGYTF. The CDR3 DNA sequence: TGTGCCAGCAGGACAGGCAACTATGGCTACACCTTC. The gene calls are TRBV5-6 and TRBJ1-2, with D maybe TRBD1 (6 bases). This CDR3 has 12 amino acids. Germline CDR1 SGHDT, CDR2 YYEEEE. The V end was cut by 5 bases, the J end by 2 bases, with 7 bases between.

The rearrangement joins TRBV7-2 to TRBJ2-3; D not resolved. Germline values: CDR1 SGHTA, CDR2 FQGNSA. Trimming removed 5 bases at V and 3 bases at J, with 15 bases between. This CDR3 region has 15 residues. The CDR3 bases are TGTGCCAGCAGCCCCGCCCCCTCTAGAACAGATACGCAGTATTTT. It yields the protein CASSPAPSRTDTQYF.

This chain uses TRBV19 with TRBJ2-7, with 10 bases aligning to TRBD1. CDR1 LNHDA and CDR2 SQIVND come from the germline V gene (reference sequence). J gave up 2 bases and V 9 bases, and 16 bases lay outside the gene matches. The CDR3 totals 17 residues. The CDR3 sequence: CASRAIRGGTGAYEQYF. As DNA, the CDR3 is TGTGCCAGCCGAGCCATACGTGGTGGGACAGGGGCCTACGAGCAGTACTTC.

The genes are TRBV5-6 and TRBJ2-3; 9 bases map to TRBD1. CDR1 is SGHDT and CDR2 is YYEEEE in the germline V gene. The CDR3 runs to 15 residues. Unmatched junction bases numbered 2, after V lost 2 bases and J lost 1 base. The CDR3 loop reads CASSLGDRGTDTQYF. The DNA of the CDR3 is TGTGCCAGCAGCTTAGGGGACAGGGGCACAGATACGCAGTATTTT. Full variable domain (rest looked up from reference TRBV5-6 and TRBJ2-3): DAGVTQSPTHLIKTRGQQVTLRCSPKSGHDTVSWYQQALGQGPQFIFQYYEEEERQRGNFPDRFSGHQFPNYSSELNVNALLLGDSALYLCASSLGDRGTDTQYFGPGTRLTVL.

CDR3 coding DNA: TGTGCCAGCAGTGCGCTTGAATACAATGAGCAGTTCTTC. Translating gives CASSALEYNEQFF. The J gene is TRBJ2-1, the V gene TRBV2; D not certain. Trimming left V 4 bases short and J 4 bases short, with 8 bases between. Germline assignment: CDR1 SNHLY and CDR2 FYNNEI. The CDR3 spans 13 residues.

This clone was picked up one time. CDR3 sequence: CAISEAGGLTGELFF. DNA for the CDR3: TGTGCCATCAGTGAGGCAGGGGGCCTCACCGGGGAGCTGTTTTTT. The rearrangement uses TRBV10-3 and TRBJ2-2; TRBD1 matches at 8 bases. The CDR3 extends over 15 amino acids. The V gene end was trimmed by 2 bases and the J gene end by 4 bases; junction bases not matched to a gene: 3. Per the germline V gene, CDR1 is ENHRY and CDR2 is SYGVKD.

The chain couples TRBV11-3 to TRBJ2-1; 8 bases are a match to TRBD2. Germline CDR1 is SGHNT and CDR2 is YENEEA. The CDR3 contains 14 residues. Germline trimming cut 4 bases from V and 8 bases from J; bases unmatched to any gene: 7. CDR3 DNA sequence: TGTGCCAGCAGCTGGAGCGGGGGCACGGATGAGCAGTTCTTC. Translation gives CASSWSGGTDEQFF.

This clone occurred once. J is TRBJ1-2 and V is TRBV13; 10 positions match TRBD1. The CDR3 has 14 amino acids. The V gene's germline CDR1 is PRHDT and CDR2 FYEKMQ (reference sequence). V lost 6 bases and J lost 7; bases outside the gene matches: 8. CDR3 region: CASSSDRGLSGYTF. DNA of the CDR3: TGTGCCAGCAGTTCTGACAGGGGGCTATCTGGCTACACCTTC.

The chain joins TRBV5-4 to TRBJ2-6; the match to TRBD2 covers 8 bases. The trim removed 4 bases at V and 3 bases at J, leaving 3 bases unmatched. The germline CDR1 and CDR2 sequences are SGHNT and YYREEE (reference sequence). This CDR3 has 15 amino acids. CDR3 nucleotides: TGTGCCAGCAGCCCGGGAGGGGTTGGGGCCAACGTCCTGACTTTC. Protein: CASSPGGVGANVLTF. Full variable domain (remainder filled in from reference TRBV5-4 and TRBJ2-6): ETGVTQSPTHLIKTRGQQVTLRCSSQSGHNTVSWYQQALGQGPQFIFQYYREEENGRGNFPPRFSGLQFPNYSSELNVNALELDDSALYLCASSPGGVGANVLTFGAGSRLTVL.

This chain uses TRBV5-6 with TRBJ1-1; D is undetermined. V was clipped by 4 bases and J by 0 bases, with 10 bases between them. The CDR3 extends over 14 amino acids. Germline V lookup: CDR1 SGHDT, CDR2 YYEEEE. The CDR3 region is CASSRLGVNTEAFF. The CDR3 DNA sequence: TGTGCCAGCAGCCGACTTGGGGTGAACACTGAAGCTTTCTTT.

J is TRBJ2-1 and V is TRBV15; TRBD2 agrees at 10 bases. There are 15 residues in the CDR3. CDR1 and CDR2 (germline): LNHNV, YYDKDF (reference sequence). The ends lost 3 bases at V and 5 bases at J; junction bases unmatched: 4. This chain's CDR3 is CATSRRGLANNEQFF. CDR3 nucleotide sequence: TGTGCCACCAGCAGGAGGGGACTAGCGAACAATGAGCAGTTCTTC. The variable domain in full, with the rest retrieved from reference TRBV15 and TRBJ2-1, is DAMVIQNPRYQVTQFGKPVTLSCSQTLNHNVMYWYQQKSSQAPKLLFHYYDKDFNNEADTPDNFQSRRPNTSFCFLDIRSPGLGDTAMYLCATSRRGLANNEQFFGPGTRLTVL.